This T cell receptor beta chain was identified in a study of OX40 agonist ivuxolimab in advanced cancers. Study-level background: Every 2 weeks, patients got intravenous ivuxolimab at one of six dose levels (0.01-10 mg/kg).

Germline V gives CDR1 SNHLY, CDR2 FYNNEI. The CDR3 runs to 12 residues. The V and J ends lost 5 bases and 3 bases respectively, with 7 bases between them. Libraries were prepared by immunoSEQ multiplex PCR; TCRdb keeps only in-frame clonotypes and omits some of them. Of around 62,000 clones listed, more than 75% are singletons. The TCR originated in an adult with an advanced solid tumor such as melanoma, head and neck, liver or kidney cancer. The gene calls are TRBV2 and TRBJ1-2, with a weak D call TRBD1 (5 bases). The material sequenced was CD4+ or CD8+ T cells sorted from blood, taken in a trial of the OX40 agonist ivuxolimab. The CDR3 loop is CASSQGYYGYTF. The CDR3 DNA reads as TGTGCCAGCAGTCAGGGATACTATGGCTACACCTTC.